The clone carrying this TCR beta chain was found many times. TCRdb re-called the 5' RACE reads with MiXCR, one entry per CDR3 protein. The sample lists 30,000 to 40,000 distinct CDR3 sequences, approximately 3% occurring once. This sample's time point: sample taken at primary tumor resection. This specimen comes from a study of spatial heterogeneity in lung cancer. The CDR3 runs to 15 residues. J lost 7 bases, V lost 10 bases, and 11 bases had no gene match. Germline V gives CDR1 SEHNR, CDR2 FQNEAQ (reference sequence). This chain connects TRBV7-9 to TRBJ1-6, with TRBD1 matching 9 bases. The sample here was normal lung tissue next to the tumor, taken at surgery. The sequence came from a male donor with early-stage non-small cell lung cancer. The chain's CDR3 is CATLSTGTGNSPLHF. CDR3 nucleotides: TGTGCCACCTTATCGACCGGGACAGGGAATTCACCCCTCCACTTT.